A single sample is the source of the 22 T cell receptor beta chains below, sequenced in a study of T-cell memory formation after mild COVID-19. TCRdb re-called the 5' RACE reads with MiXCR, one entry per CDR3 protein. The sample records 260,000 or so distinct CDR3 sequences, roughly a sixth being singletons. Sequences were obtained from PBMCs or a T cell subset sorted from them (not recorded which). The receptors were gathered from a man between 18 and 29 years old who had mild COVID-19 (a few samples of this study predate the infection). Cell type and time point are not known.

The V and J genes are TRBV7-2 and TRBJ2-7; maybe TRBD2 (5 bases). The CDR3 runs 13 residues. Between the trimmed V and J ends, which lost 2 bases and 1 base, there was a span of 6 bases. CDR1 is SGHTA and CDR2 is FQGNSA in the germline V gene. The chain's CDR3 is CASSLQRSYEQYF. CDR3 nucleotide sequence: TGTGCCAGCAGCTTACAGCGGTCCTACGAGCAGTACTTC.

V and J are TRBV27 and TRBJ1-1, with no clear D. V was shortened by 2 bases and J by 3 bases, with 7 bases between the two germline ends. The CDR3 covers 13 residues. Per the germline V gene, CDR1 is MNHEY and CDR2 is SMNVEV (reference sequence). This CDR3 is CASSLAGDTEAFF. CDR3 DNA: TGTGCCAGCAGTTTAGCCGGGGACACTGAAGCTTTCTTT.

There are a few counts of this clonotype. V gene TRBV29-1 combines with J gene TRBJ2-7, with D perhaps matching TRBD1 or TRBD2 (5 bases each). V was shortened by 1 base and J by 8 bases, with 18 bases between the two germline ends. The germline gives CDR1 SQVTM, CDR2 ANQGSEA. The CDR3 covers 14 residues. The CDR3 spells CSVEVGGSGRKQYF. The CDR3 DNA reads TGCAGCGTTGAAGTTGGGGGATCGGGGCGGAAGCAGTACTTC.

This sequence joins TRBV5-1 and TRBJ2-2; TRBD1 matches 9 bases. The CDR3 runs to 14 residues. Germline V gives CDR1 SGHRS, CDR2 YFSETQ. V shed 5 bases and J 3 bases; nucleotides not matched to a gene: 2. The chain's CDR3 is CASSTGGYTGELFF. The CDR3 DNA follows: TGCGCCAGCAGTACAGGGGGCTACACCGGGGAGCTGTTTTTT.

The chain couples TRBV4-2 to TRBJ1-1, with D unresolved. Germline CDR1 reads LGHNA; CDR2 reads YNFKEQ. Deletions cut 0 bases from V and 13 bases from J, with 18 bases between. There are 14 residues in the CDR3. The DNA for the CDR3 is TGTGCCAGCAGCCAAGATCTGACCGCTACTACCGGTTTCTTT. Protein sequence: CASSQDLTATTGFF.

This clonotype was observed a handful of times. CDR3 protein: CASSEEGETYEQYF. DNA of the CDR3: TGTGCCAGCAGTGAAGAGGGGGAAACCTACGAGCAGTACTTC. This rearrangement joins TRBV2 to TRBJ2-7, with D possibly matching TRBD1 (6 bases). V shed 1 base and J shed 2 bases, with 9 bases lying between them. In germline, CDR1 is SNHLY, CDR2 FYNNEI. The CDR3 extends over 14 amino acids.

This clonotype was found a few times. The chain couples TRBV6-2 or TRBV6-3 to TRBJ2-5, with 9 positions matching TRBD1. Losses at the gene ends were 5 bases for V and 4 bases for J; bases not matched to a gene: 5. Germline V gene lookup returns CDR1 MNHEY and CDR2 SVGEGT. The CDR3 loop spans 14 amino acids. The CDR3: CASSGGTGLETQYF. The CDR3 DNA reads as TGTGCCAGCAGTGGCGGGACAGGGCTAGAGACCCAGTACTTC.

There are many counts of this clonotype. V gene TRBV7-2 combines with J gene TRBJ2-3; 11 bases line up with TRBD2. Germline loops: CDR1 SGHTA, CDR2 FQGNSA. The CDR3 has 19 amino acids. V lost 1 base and J lost 0; bases outside the gene matches: 9. CDR3 protein: CASSLGLAGGPSSTDTQYF. In DNA, the CDR3 is TGTGCCAGCAGCTTAGGGCTAGCGGGGGGCCCTTCTAGCACAGATACGCAGTATTTT. Using reference TRBV7-2 and TRBJ2-3 for the parts outside the CDR3, the full variable domain is GAGVSQSPSNKVTEKGKDVELRCDPISGHTALYWYRQSLGQGLEFLIYFQGNSAPDKSGLPSDRFSAERTGGSVSTLTIQRTQQEDSAVYLCASSLGLAGGPSSTDTQYFGPGTRLTVL.

The chain has TRBV28 and TRBJ2-7; maybe TRBD1 (5 bases). Germline V lookup: CDR1 MDHEN, CDR2 SYDVKM. Trimming took off 5 bases at V and 1 base at J, with 12 bases between the two ends. The CDR3 runs 14 residues. The CDR3: CASSPGHQSYEQYV. The CDR3 nucleotides read TGTGCCAGCAGTCCCGGACACCAGTCCTACGAGCAGTACGTC.

The V and J genes are TRBV5-1 and TRBJ2-3, with D perhaps TRBD1 or TRBD2 (5 bases each). Germline loops: CDR1 SGHRS, CDR2 YFSETQ. The CDR3 runs 14 residues. With 3 bases removed from V and 6 bases from J, the gap between germline ends came to 14 bases. The chain's CDR3 is CASSSGPSPDTQYF. CDR3 nucleotide sequence: TGCGCCAGCAGCTCGGGACCGTCCCCGGATACGCAGTATTTT.

Only a few counts were recorded for this clonotype. The V gene is TRBV6-5, the J gene TRBJ1-1; D may be TRBD1 (5 bases). Trimming cost V 0 bases and J 5 bases, with 7 bases left between them. The CDR3 has 13 residues. The germline CDR1 and CDR2 sequences are MNHEY and SVGAGI. The CDR3 loop reads CASSYSPGTEAFF. CDR3 in DNA: TGTGCCAGCAGTTACTCGCCAGGGACTGAAGCTTTCTTT.

This clonotype has just a few counts. This rearrangement joins TRBV4-2 to TRBJ2-2, with 7 bases matching TRBD2. Trimming took 0 bases from V and 4 from J; bases not matched to a gene: 14. This CDR3 is 19 amino acids long. From germline, CDR1 is LGHNA and CDR2 YNFKEQ. This chain's CDR3 is CASSQDSGRGEVGTGELFF. In DNA form, the CDR3 reads TGTGCCAGCAGCCAAGATTCAGGACGGGGGGAAGTAGGCACCGGGGAGCTGTTTTTT.

Only a few counts were recorded for this clonotype. This chain connects TRBV5-1 to TRBJ2-7; D is perhaps TRBD1 or TRBD2 (6 bases each). CDR3 size: 14 residues. V was shortened by 7 bases and J by 3 bases, with 17 bases between the two germline ends. From germline, CDR1 is SGHRS and CDR2 YFSETQ. The CDR3 spells CASARGQLSYEQYF. In nucleotides, the CDR3 is TGCGCCAGCGCCCGGGGGCAGCTGAGCTACGAGCAGTACTTC.

This chain joins TRBV12-3 or TRBV12-4 and TRBJ2-7; maybe TRBD1 (5 bases). The V end was cut by 5 bases, the J end by 6 bases, with 14 bases between. The CDR3 length is 13 residues. In DNA form, the CDR3 reads TGTGCCAGCAGTGCACAGGAATCCGGCGAGCAGTACGTC. It encodes CASSAQESGEQYV.

This clonotype was counted a few times. The genes are TRBV10-3 and TRBJ2-7; unclear D gene. Trimming took off 0 bases at V and 3 bases at J, with 6 bases between the two ends. The CDR3 runs 13 residues. Germline values: CDR1 ENHRY, CDR2 SYGVKD. The CDR3 DNA sequence: TGTGCCATCAGTGAGTCGCATAGCTACGAGCAGTACGTC. Protein: CAISESHSYEQYV.

The rearrangement uses TRBV7-9 and TRBJ2-7; TRBD2 agrees at 10 bases. The junction had 11 bases not matched to a gene; V was cut back by 4 bases and J by 2 bases. Germline CDR1 and CDR2: SEHNR and FQNEAQ (reference sequence). This CDR3 has 17 amino acids. The CDR3 here is CASSSTATSGVAYEQYV. The CDR3 region has the DNA TGTGCCAGCAGCTCCACCGCCACTAGCGGGGTAGCCTACGAGCAGTACGTC.

This clonotype was counted only a few times. The rearrangement uses TRBV7-2 and TRBJ1-2, with D unclear. V dropped 3 bases and J dropped 6 bases, with 20 bases sitting between them. CDR1 is SGHTA, CDR2 FQGNSA, per germline. The CDR3 totals 16 residues. The CDR3 bases are TGTGCCAGCAGCTTTCGGCACCGGGCCTCCACCCATGGCTACACCTTC. Its translation: CASSFRHRASTHGYTF.

The table lists this clonotype with a few counts. The chain is built from TRBV7-3 and TRBJ2-3; 13 positions match TRBD2. CDR1 and CDR2 from the germline V gene are SGHTA and FQGTGA. This CDR3 has 15 residues. The V segment lost 5 bases and the J segment 4 bases; nucleotides outside the gene matches: 3. The CDR3 loop reads CASSPGLAGADTQYF. In DNA, the CDR3 is TGTGCCAGCAGCCCAGGACTAGCGGGGGCAGATACGCAGTATTTT.

This clonotype was detected only a few times. The chain is built from TRBV5-1 and TRBJ2-7; D might be TRBD1 or TRBD2, each matching 5 bases. CDR3 length: 15 amino acids. Germline loops: CDR1 SGHRS, CDR2 YFSETQ. V lost 3 bases, J lost 3 bases, and 16 bases lay in between. The CDR3 coding sequence is TGCGCCAGCAGCTCGGAACCGGGACGGATCTACGAGCAGTACTTC. Protein product: CASSSEPGRIYEQYF.

The chain is built from TRBV20-1 and TRBJ2-1; 8 bases are a match to TRBD2. This CDR3 is built from 13 residues. Per the germline V gene, CDR1 is DFQATT and CDR2 is SNEGSKA (reference sequence). V was pared by 4 bases and J by 8 bases, with 7 bases of the junction left unmatched. CDR3 sequence: CSANRGGSYEQFF. The CDR3 DNA reads as TGCAGTGCTAATCGGGGGGGAAGTTATGAGCAGTTCTTC.

The sample holds many counts of this clonotype. The chain recombines TRBV12-3 or TRBV12-4 with TRBJ2-1; the D is unclear. The CDR3 loop spans 11 amino acids. Trimming removed 3 bases at V and 7 bases at J, with 4 bases between. DNA for the CDR3: TGTGCCAGCAGTTTTCTAAATGAGCAGTTCTTC. It is translated as CASSFLNEQFF.

The chain is built from TRBV6-2 or TRBV6-3 and TRBJ2-1; 8 bases map to TRBD2. The CDR3 is 15 amino acids. Unmatched junction bases numbered 12, after V lost 6 bases and J lost 8 bases. From germline, CDR1 is MNHEY and CDR2 SVGEGT. The CDR3 sequence is CASRLPGLGLDEQFF. The CDR3 DNA reads TGTGCCAGCAGACTGCCGGGACTAGGGTTGGATGAGCAGTTCTTC.